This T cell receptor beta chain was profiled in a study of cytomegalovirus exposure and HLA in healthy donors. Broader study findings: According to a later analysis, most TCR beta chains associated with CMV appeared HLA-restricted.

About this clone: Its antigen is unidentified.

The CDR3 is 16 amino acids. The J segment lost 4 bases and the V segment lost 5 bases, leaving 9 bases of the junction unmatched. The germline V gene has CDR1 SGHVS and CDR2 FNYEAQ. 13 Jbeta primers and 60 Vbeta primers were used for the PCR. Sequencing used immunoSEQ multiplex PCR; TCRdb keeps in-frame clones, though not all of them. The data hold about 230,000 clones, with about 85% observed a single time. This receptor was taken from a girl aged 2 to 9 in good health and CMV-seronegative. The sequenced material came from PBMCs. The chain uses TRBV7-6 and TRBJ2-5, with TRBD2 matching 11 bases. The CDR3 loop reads CASSQTTSGSGETQYF. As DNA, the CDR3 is TGTGCCAGCAGCCAAACCACTAGCGGGAGTGGAGAGACCCAGTACTTC. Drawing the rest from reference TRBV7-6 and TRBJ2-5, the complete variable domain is GAGVSQSPRYKVTKRGQDVALRCDPISGHVSLYWYRQALGQGPEFLTYFNYEAQQDKSGLPNDRFSAERPEGSISTLTIQRTEQRDSAMYRCASSQTTSGSGETQYFGPGTRLLVL.